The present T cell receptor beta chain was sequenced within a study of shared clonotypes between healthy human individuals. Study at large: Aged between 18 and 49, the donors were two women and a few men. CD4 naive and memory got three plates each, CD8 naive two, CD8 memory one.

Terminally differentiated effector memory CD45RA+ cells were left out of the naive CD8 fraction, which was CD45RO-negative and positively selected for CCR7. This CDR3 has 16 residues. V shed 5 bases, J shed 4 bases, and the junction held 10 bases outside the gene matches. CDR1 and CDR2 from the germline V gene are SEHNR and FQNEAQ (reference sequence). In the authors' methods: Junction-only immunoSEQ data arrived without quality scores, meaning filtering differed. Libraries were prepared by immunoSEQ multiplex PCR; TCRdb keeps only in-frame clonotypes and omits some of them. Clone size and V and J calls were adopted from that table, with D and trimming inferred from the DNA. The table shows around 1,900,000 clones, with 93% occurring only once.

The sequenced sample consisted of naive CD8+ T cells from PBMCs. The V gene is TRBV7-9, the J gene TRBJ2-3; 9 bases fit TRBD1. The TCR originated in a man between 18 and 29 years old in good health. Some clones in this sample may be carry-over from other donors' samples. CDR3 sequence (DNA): TGTGCCAGCAGCCTTCTGCCCCGGACAGGGGCAGATACGCAGTATTTT. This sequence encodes CASSLLPRTGADTQYF.